The source of this T cell receptor beta chain is a study of T cell responses to AZD1222 COVID-19 vaccine. Findings and caveats of the study: The donor group comprised mostly white British people and more females; the analysis possibly underestimated clonal diversity. In all cases, repertoires were sampled only after the peak T cell response. AZD1222 recipients seropositive at baseline numbered only five to seven. Reports say nearly half of spike-specific TCRs go after unmutated variant regions.

Method: immunoSEQ multiplex PCR; TCRdb's copy keeps in-frame clones and lacks some. Of fewer than 35,000 clones in the sample, roughly 90% were seen once. V was trimmed by 1 base and J by 7 bases, leaving 11 bases between them. This CDR3 comprises 14 residues. CDR1 and CDR2 (germline): SEHNR, FQNEAQ (reference sequence). About this clone: Its specificity is not known.

The specimen comprised peripheral blood, sampled on day 0 of AZD1222 vaccination. The receptor was isolated from an adult in good health. This chain connects TRBV7-9 to TRBJ1-5, with D unresolved. CDR3 sequence reads: CASSLDAGGQPQHF. CDR3 sequence (DNA): TGTGCCAGCAGCTTAGATGCAGGAGGACAGCCCCAGCATTTT.